The clone carrying this T cell receptor (beta chain) was seen ten or more times. What it recognizes is unknown. These data belong to a study of CD8 T cells in ankylosing spondylitis. MiXCR was run by TCRdb on the 5' RACE reads, yielding one entry per CDR3 protein. The repertoire holds 200,000 to 250,000 distinct CDR3 sequences, 8% to 11% seen once, with about 19% in the top ten. Regarding the study as a whole: Characteristic of ankylosing spondylitis blood, it appeared, was a TCR beta motif comprising several highly homologous variants. The disease-linked clones had a CD8+ phenotype and low blood frequencies.

Germline V lookup: CDR1 DFQATT, CDR2 SNEGSKA (reference sequence). V was pared by 3 bases and J by 0 bases, with 8 bases of the junction left unmatched. This CDR3 contains 17 residues. The chain couples TRBV20-1 to TRBJ2-3, with 11 bases fitting TRBD2. Sequences were obtained from blood, either unsorted or a sorted T cell fraction (not recorded which). This clonotype was obtained from a male donor with ankylosing spondylitis or in good health (not recorded which). The CDR3 protein is CSASGLAGGPSTDTQYF. CDR3 bases: TGCAGTGCTAGCGGGCTAGCGGGGGGCCCGAGCACAGATACGCAGTATTTT.